These 25 T cell receptor beta chains originate from one sample sequenced in a study of OX40 agonist ivuxolimab in advanced cancers. Clones were read by immunoSEQ multiplex PCR, and TCRdb kept only the in-frame ones, dropping some. The table has about 93,000 clones, under 95% seen once. The material was CD4+ or CD8+ T cells sorted from blood, obtained in a trial of the OX40 agonist ivuxolimab. The origin of the receptors is an adult with an advanced solid tumor such as melanoma, head and neck, liver or kidney cancer.

This sequence joins TRBV19 and TRBJ1-1; 7 bases map to TRBD1. The CDR3 is 14 residues long. J lost 4 bases, V lost 7 bases, and 9 bases had no gene match. Germline CDR1 reads LNHDA; CDR2 reads SQIVND (reference sequence). Here the CDR3 reads CASKVQGRPTEAFF. CDR3 sequence (DNA): TGTGCCAGTAAAGTACAGGGGCGTCCCACTGAAGCTTTCTTT.

V gene TRBV7-2 combines with J gene TRBJ2-1; 9 bases agree with TRBD1. Germline assignment: CDR1 SGHTA and CDR2 FQGNSA. After removal of 6 bases from V and 5 bases from J, the junction contained 14 bases not matched to a gene. This CDR3 is 17 amino acids long. The CDR3 DNA is TGTGCCAGCAGGAATCAGCCGGGACAGGGTATACACAATGAGCAGTTCTTC. Its protein is CASRNQPGQGIHNEQFF.

The CDR3 coding sequence is TGCGCCAGCAGCCAAGAACCAGGGTCTAATAATGAAAAACTGTTTTTT. Translating it yields CASSQEPGSNNEKLFF. The chain joins TRBV4-1 to TRBJ1-4; D possibly corresponds to TRBD1 (5 bases). This CDR3 contains 16 residues. CDR1 and CDR2 (germline): MGHRA, YSYEKL. Trimming removed 0 bases from V and 4 bases from J, with 12 bases in between.

This rearrangement joins TRBV27 to TRBJ1-2, with a tentative D call TRBD1 (5 bases). CDR3 length equals 12 residues. CDR1 and CDR2 from the germline V gene are MNHEY and SMNVEV (reference sequence). Deletions cut 0 bases from V and 14 bases from J, with 13 bases between. CDR3 nucleotides: TGTGCCAGCAGTTTATCCGCCCAGGGCCTTACCTTC. The encoded protein is CASSLSAQGLTF.

The rearrangement links TRBV27 to TRBJ2-1; D is undetermined. Germline CDR1 MNHEY, CDR2 SMNVEV (reference sequence). Trimming removed 6 bases at V and 9 bases at J, with 18 bases between. The CDR3 spans 14 residues. The CDR3 is CASSFVDSNVEQFF. CDR3 coding DNA: TGTGCCAGCAGCTTCGTAGATTCGAACGTTGAGCAGTTCTTC.

The V call is TRBV2, the J call TRBJ2-7; 7 bases agree with TRBD1. This CDR3 region has 14 residues. Germline values: CDR1 SNHLY, CDR2 FYNNEI. The ends lost 2 bases at V and 3 bases at J; junction bases unmatched: 4. The CDR3 nucleotides are TGTGCCAGCAGTGAAAACAGGGGATTCTACGAGCAGTACTTC. This codes for CASSENRGFYEQYF.

A single count supports this clone. The DNA for the CDR3 is TGTGCCAGCAGTTTAGGAGGAGTGGAAAAACTGTTTTTT. Amino acid sequence: CASSLGGVEKLFF. The chain couples TRBV28 to TRBJ1-4; D gene unclear. Germline CDR1 and CDR2: MDHEN and SYDVKM. Trimming removed 2 bases at V and 8 bases at J, with 9 bases between. The CDR3 contains 13 residues.

The gene calls are TRBV6-6 and TRBJ1-1; unclear D gene. Germline V CDR1 and CDR2: MNHNY, SVGAGI (reference sequence). V was cut by 0 bases and J by 1 base, with 9 bases left in between. This CDR3 spans 15 amino acids. CDR3 loop: CASSYSPTRNTEAFF. The CDR3 DNA reads as TGTGCCAGCAGTTACTCCCCGACACGGAACACTGAAGCTTTCTTT.

The chain joins TRBV5-1 to TRBJ1-5; possible D gene TRBD1, 5 bases. CDR1 is SGHRS, CDR2 YFSETQ, per germline. V lost 0 bases and J 0 bases, leaving 7 bases between the germline ends. The CDR3 runs 15 residues. Here the CDR3 reads CASSLEGLSNQPQHF. CDR3 bases: TGCGCCAGCAGCTTGGAGGGACTTAGCAATCAGCCCCAGCATTTT.

V usage is TRBV5-1 and J usage is TRBJ2-7; 10 nucleotides match TRBD2. The germline V gene encodes CDR1 SGHRS and CDR2 YFSETQ. The CDR3 sequence is 18 residues long. J gave up 1 base and V 2 bases, and 12 bases lay outside the gene matches. The chain's CDR3 is CASSLGQIAGGISYEQYF. Here the CDR3 DNA reads TGCGCCAGCAGCTTAGGGCAAATAGCGGGGGGCATATCCTACGAGCAGTACTTC.

This chain joins TRBV14 and TRBJ1-1; a possible D gene is TRBD1 (6 bases). The germline CDR1 and CDR2 sequences are SGHDN and FVKESK. The CDR3 length is 13 residues. Trimming took 4 bases from V and 6 from J, leaving 12 bases between them. The CDR3 region has the DNA TGTGCCAGCAGCCTAGGGGGATTCGCTGAAGCTTTCTTT. This gives the protein CASSLGGFAEAFF.

The chain has TRBV5-6 and TRBJ2-7, with 8 bases lining up with TRBD1. J gave up 5 bases and V 4 bases, and 8 bases lay outside the gene matches. Germline V CDR1 and CDR2: SGHDT, YYEEEE. There are 14 residues in the CDR3. The CDR3 DNA is TGTGCCAGCAGCCGGACAGGGAGTATCGACGAGCAGTACTTC. Amino acid sequence: CASSRTGSIDEQYF.

The chain is built from TRBV20-1 and TRBJ2-5, with D possibly matching TRBD2 (6 bases). The germline V gene has CDR1 DFQATT and CDR2 SNEGSKA (reference sequence). This CDR3 contains 11 residues. This CDR3 is CTGGYQETQYF. The CDR3 DNA is TGCACCGGAGGGTACCAAGAGACCCAGTACTTC.

This chain links TRBV5-1 with TRBJ2-2, with 13 bases lining up with TRBD2. The germline CDR1 and CDR2 sequences are SGHRS and YFSETQ. The CDR3 spans 18 residues. Trimming took 2 bases from V and 0 from J; bases not matched to a gene: 4. CDR3 residues: CASSFLLAGGSNTGELFF. The CDR3 DNA is TGCGCCAGCAGCTTTCTACTAGCGGGAGGGTCGAACACCGGGGAGCTGTTTTTT. Drawing the rest from reference TRBV5-1 and TRBJ2-2, the complete variable domain is KAGVTQTPRYLIKTRGQQVTLSCSPISGHRSVSWYQQTPGQGLQFLFEYFSETQRNKGNFPGRFSGRQFSNSRSEMNVSTLELGDSALYLCASSFLLAGGSNTGELFFGEGSRLTVL.

This clone was observed once. The chain employs TRBV18 and TRBJ1-3; D might be TRBD1 (5 bases). Trimming cost V 2 bases and J 2 bases, with 13 bases left between them. Germline values: CDR1 KGHSH, CDR2 LQKENI. The length of the CDR3 is 16 residues. The CDR3 bases are TGTGCCAGCTCACCAAGTTGGGGGACGGCTGGAAACACCATATATTTT. This encodes CASSPSWGTAGNTIYF.

The chain recombines TRBV27 with TRBJ2-1; D gene uncertain. The CDR3 has 11 residues. Germline-derived CDR1 and CDR2 are MNHEY and SMNVEV (reference sequence). The V end lost 6 bases, the J end lost 10 bases, and 10 bases lay between the germline ends. CDR3 residues: CASSLPPEQFF. The CDR3 DNA sequence: TGTGCCAGCAGCCTGCCCCCCGAGCAGTTCTTC.

CDR3 sequence reads: CASSFGLGSYEQYF. In nucleotides, the CDR3 is TGTGCCAGCAGCTTCGGTCTAGGGTCCTACGAGCAGTACTTC. This rearrangement joins TRBV5-6 to TRBJ2-7; D not certain. The CDR3 contains 14 residues. Germline CDR1 is SGHDT and CDR2 is YYEEEE. Trimming took 2 bases from V and 1 from J, leaving 10 bases between them.

This clone was observed once. The chain joins TRBV4-1 to TRBJ2-7; tentatively, D is TRBD2 (6 bases). This CDR3 comprises 15 residues. Germline assignment: CDR1 MGHRA and CDR2 YSYEKL. Trimming pared 4 bases from V and 2 bases from J, leaving 15 bases between. The CDR3 loop reads CASSPLGGLTYEQYF. Here the CDR3 DNA reads TGCGCCAGCAGCCCCTTGGGGGGACTGACCTACGAGCAGTACTTC.

This sequence joins TRBV11-2 and TRBJ2-7; weak D call: TRBD1 (6 bases). V shed 6 bases and J shed 1 base, with 10 bases lying between them. Germline V gives CDR1 SGHAT, CDR2 FQNNGV. The CDR3 is 13 amino acids. The CDR3 DNA reads as TGTGCCAGCAGTCTGGGACAATCCTACGAGCAGTACTTC. This sequence encodes CASSLGQSYEQYF.

The J gene is TRBJ2-1, the V gene TRBV13, with 8 positions matching TRBD2. Germline V lookup: CDR1 PRHDT, CDR2 FYEKMQ (reference sequence). The CDR3 is 16 residues long. Germline trimming cut 3 bases from V and 2 bases from J; bases unmatched to any gene: 6. In nucleotides, the CDR3 is TGTGCCAGCAGCTTGGCGCCGGGAGGGGCCTACAATGAGCAGTTCTTC. It yields the protein CASSLAPGGAYNEQFF. Full variable domain (rest looked up from reference TRBV13 and TRBJ2-1): AAGVIQSPRHLIKEKRETATLKCYPIPRHDTVYWYQQGPGQDPQFLISFYEKMQSDKGSIPDRFSAQQFSDYHSELNMSSLELGDSALYFCASSLAPGGAYNEQFFGPGTRLTVL.

The chain has TRBV4-1 and TRBJ2-2; 9 bases are a match to TRBD2. This CDR3 comprises 19 residues. Trimming removed 1 base from V and 1 base from J; junction bases left unmatched: 10. Germline values: CDR1 MGHRA, CDR2 YSYEKL. CDR3 sequence: CASSQVLAGTSLNTGELFF. The CDR3 DNA follows: TGCGCCAGCAGCCAAGTGCTCGCCGGGACTAGCTTGAACACCGGGGAGCTGTTTTTT.

This clone was seen a handful of times. The J gene is TRBJ1-1, the V gene TRBV2; the D gene is possibly TRBD1 (5 bases). Trimming pared 8 bases from V and 8 bases from J, leaving 9 bases between. This CDR3 contains 10 residues. Germline CDR1 is SNHLY and CDR2 is FYNNEI. CDR3 in DNA: TGTGCCAGCCAGGGCACCGAAGCTTTCTTT. It yields the protein CASQGTEAFF.

The chain combines TRBV4-3 with TRBJ1-6; 10 positions agree with TRBD1. The trim removed 1 base at V and 7 bases at J, leaving 1 base unmatched. The CDR3 covers 15 residues. The germline V gene encodes CDR1 LGHNA and CDR2 YSLEER. CDR3 DNA: TGCGCCAGCAGCCAAGGGACAGGGGGAAATTCACCCCTCCACTTT. Translated: CASSQGTGGNSPLHF.

This chain joins TRBV30 and TRBJ1-5, with TRBD1 matching over 10 bases. Per the germline V gene, CDR1 is GTSNPN and CDR2 is SVGIG (reference sequence). The length of the CDR3 is 14 residues. The ends lost 5 bases at V and 6 bases at J; junction bases unmatched: 7. CDR3: CAWSKGTGVQPQHF. DNA for the CDR3: TGTGCCTGGTCTAAAGGGACAGGGGTTCAGCCCCAGCATTTT.

The V and J genes are TRBV6-5 and TRBJ1-1; 9 bases are a match to TRBD1. Losses at the gene ends were 5 bases for V and 6 bases for J; bases not matched to a gene: 10. Per germline, CDR1 MNHEY and CDR2 SVGAGI. The CDR3 runs to 15 residues. CDR3 protein: CASSPRDRALPEAFF. CDR3 nucleotide sequence: TGTGCCAGCAGTCCTCGGGACAGGGCTCTCCCTGAAGCTTTCTTT.